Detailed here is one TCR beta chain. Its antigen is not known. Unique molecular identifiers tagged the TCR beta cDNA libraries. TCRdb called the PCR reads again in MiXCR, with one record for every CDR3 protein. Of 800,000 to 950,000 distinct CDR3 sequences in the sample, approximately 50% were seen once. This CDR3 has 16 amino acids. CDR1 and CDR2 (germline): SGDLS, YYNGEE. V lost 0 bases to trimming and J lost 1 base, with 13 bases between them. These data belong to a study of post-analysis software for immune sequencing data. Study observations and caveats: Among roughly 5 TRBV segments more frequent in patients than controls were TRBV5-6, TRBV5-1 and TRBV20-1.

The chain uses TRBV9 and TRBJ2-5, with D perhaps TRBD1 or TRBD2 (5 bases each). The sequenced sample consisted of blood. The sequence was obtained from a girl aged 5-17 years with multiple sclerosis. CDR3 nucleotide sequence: TGTGCCAGCAGCGTAGGCGAGGGGCCCCCCCAAGAGACCCAGTACTTC. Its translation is CASSVGEGPPQETQYF.